This section outlines one T cell receptor (beta chain) sequence together with its context. The specificity of this receptor is unknown. No base quality information exists; no much larger clone differs at one position. What the treatment or condition label conveys for this sample: live attenuated yellow fever vaccine strain. A standard Ficoll-Paque protocol was used to isolate PBMCs from peripheral blood. Dynabeads CD4 and CD8 positive selection kits were used to isolate CD4 and CD8 T-cell fractions. TriZol was used to extract RNA from bulk PBMCs, from CD4 and CD8 fractions, and from dextramer-positive and dextramer-negative fractions. This sample is drawn from a study of T cells after yellow fever vaccination (dated by TCRdb to about 2019). For context, the study as a whole: Libraries from fractions with low cell numbers were prepared with the SMART-Seq v4 Ultra Low Input RNA kit. To follow T-cell clones before and after primary and booster YFV17D yellow fever vaccination, bulk TCR alpha and beta repertoires were sequenced over time. Two healthy male donors, one aged 18 to 30 and one aged 30 to 40 years, were included in the cohort. Blood samples were taken at several timepoints before and after primary and secondary immunization, and bulk PBMC replicates and cell subsets were isolated. The investigation overall reported the following: A small fraction of clonotypes appeared in both the CD4 and CD8 compartments, likely as a result of convergent recombination. The secondary T-cell response was found to be weaker but faster than the primary response, with a peak reached on day 5 rather than on day 15. FACS-sorted repertoires could contain abundant contaminating clonotypes from the bulk population, so computational filtering was required. After the booster, most of the clones that had expanded following primary vaccination were detected again (almost 98% of CD4 and around 90% of CD8), which suggests that memory was broadly maintained. Only a couple of donors were included in the study, so the extent to which the findings can be generalized is limited.

The CDR3, cysteine through phenylalanine, is 14 amino acids long. Just the 42-base CDR3 DNA is kept, in frame starting at base 1. The CDR1 and CDR2 encoded by the germline V gene are MNHEY and SVGAGI. V was cut back by 0 bases and J by 1 base, leaving a gap of 7 bases between them. TCR cDNA was synthesized by 5'RACE template switching, which introduced a universal primer site and unique molecular identifiers. Priming for cDNA synthesis came from both the TCR alpha and TCR beta constant segments. Library amplification involved two PCR steps, and the second step added sample barcodes and sequencing adapters. Sequencing of the libraries was done on either Illumina HiSeq 2500 (2x100 bp) or NovaSeq (2x150 bp). As for the original processing: Demultiplexing of reads and collapsing into UMI consensus sequences were performed with MIGEC, and V(D)J alignment was carried out with MiXCR. Vaccine-responding clonotypes were identified with edgeR using replicate PBMC samples, with FDR below 0.01 and a log2 fold change above 5 up to day 15 being required. Each bulk clonotype was labeled CD4 or CD8 based on which sequenced repertoire, CD4 or CD8, contained the clonotype at higher abundance. TCRdb applied fastp at Q25 and MiXCR to the public reads, then kept only in-frame beta chains. Each entry merges the rows of one CDR3 protein and shows their most common DNA and genes. V and J calls and clone size were set by TCRdb, not the authors. The sample profile shows 200,000 to 300,000 distinct CDR3 sequences; 6% to 8% of them were found once. About 1% of the sample is taken by the ten largest.

The sequence joins TRBV6-5 to TRBJ2-7, with the D gene uncertain. The sequence was obtained from a young man who received the YFV17D yellow fever vaccine. The sequencing used CD4+ T cells sorted from PBMCs, collected on the day of the yellow fever booster vaccination. The nucleotide sequence is TGTGCCAGCAGTTACTCGCCATGGTCCTACGAGCAGTACTTC. It specifies CASSYSPWSYEQYF.